This T cell receptor (beta chain) derives from a study of human T cells and chemical hapten exposure. In the study overall: For the roughly 23-week duration of the study, patients were given weekly doses of diphenylcyclopropenone on the scalp. There were per-sample TCR yield variations, arising mainly from small pooled library volume differences.

The V gene lost 3 bases and the J gene lost 0 bases, with 8 bases spanning the gap. Germline-derived CDR1 and CDR2 are SQVTM and ANQGSEA. This CDR3 comprises 13 residues. TCRdb fed the RACE reads into MiXCR, producing one record per CDR3 protein. The sample lists some 200,000 distinct CDR3 sequences; 30% were seen once. Time point specified: pre-sensitization, week 0. Treatment defined: therapeutic diphenylcyclopropenone sensitization with weekly scalp DPC. Researchers sampled blood before each patch test went on. The specimen comprised whole blood, sampled in connection with sensitization to the hapten diphenylcyclopropenone (DPC). This rearrangement joins TRBV29-1 to TRBJ1-1; D uncertain. The TCR comes from a woman in her twenties or thirties with alopecia areata. Some clones in this sample may be carry-over from other donors' samples. CDR3 nucleotides: TGCAGCGTTGAGTCGGGATTGAACACTGAAGCTTTCTTT. It encodes CSVESGLNTEAFF.